Listed here are 25 T cell receptor beta chains from one sample, sequenced in a study of blood T cell repertoires in COVID-19. Data came from immunoSEQ multiplex PCR; TCRdb stores just in-frame clones and leaves some out. The data contain around 28,000 clones, over 75% of them singletons. Input material: peripheral blood. The receptor source for this set is a man aged 70-80 years with active COVID-19.

The chain recombines TRBV6-5 with TRBJ2-7; D ambiguous. Germline V lookup: CDR1 MNHEY, CDR2 SVGAGI. This CDR3 comprises 15 residues. Trimming removed 6 bases from V and 1 base from J, with 16 bases in between. CDR3 DNA: TGTGCCAGCAGCGACCAGGCAGGCCAGTCCTACGAGCAGTACTTC. Its translation: CASSDQAGQSYEQYF.

The rearrangement uses TRBV19 and TRBJ1-2; TRBD1 agrees at 7 bases. Germline-derived CDR1 and CDR2 are LNHDA and SQIVND (reference sequence). The CDR3 contains 14 residues. The ends lost 7 bases at V and 2 bases at J; junction bases unmatched: 7. CDR3 sequence reads: CASTPTGINYGYTF. The CDR3 DNA follows: TGTGCCAGTACCCCGACAGGGATAAACTATGGCTACACCTTC.

This clone was detected only a few times. The rearrangement joins TRBV2 to TRBJ1-3, with D unclear. The V gene lost 0 bases and the J gene lost 0 bases, with 9 bases spanning the gap. Germline V gene sequence: CDR1 SNHLY, CDR2 FYNNEI. CDR3 length: 16 residues. CDR3 in DNA: TGTGCCAGCAGTGAAGCAAGAGGGCTCTCTGGAAACACCATATATTTT. This gives the protein CASSEARGLSGNTIYF. The complete variable domain, with remaining parts taken from reference TRBV2 and TRBJ1-3, reads EPEVTQTPSHQVTQMGQEVILRCVPISNHLYFYWYRQILGQKVEFLVSFYNNEISEKSEIFDDQFSVERPDGSNFTLKIRSTKLEDSAMYFCASSEARGLSGNTIYFGEGSWLTVV.

This chain uses TRBV7-8 with TRBJ2-7, with 8 bases fitting TRBD1. Germline V CDR1 and CDR2: SGHVS, FQNEAQ. V was pared by 1 base and J by 1 base, with 6 bases of the junction left unmatched. The CDR3 sequence is 16 residues long. In nucleotides, the CDR3 is TGTGCCAGCAGCTTAGGGTCCACAGGGGGTTCCTACGAGCAGTACTTC. This codes for CASSLGSTGGSYEQYF.

This rearrangement joins TRBV12-3 or TRBV12-4 to TRBJ2-7, with D tentatively TRBD1 (6 bases). V was shortened by 5 bases and J by 1 base, with 6 bases between the two germline ends. This CDR3 has 12 amino acids. The CDR3 DNA reads as TGTGCCAGCAGTAGGGGGTCCTACGAGCAGTACTTC. Translated, it gives CASSRGSYEQYF.

The V and J genes are TRBV28 and TRBJ1-2; TRBD1 matches 8 bases. J was trimmed by 4 bases and V by 7 bases; bases with no gene match: 5. This CDR3 spans 13 amino acids. Per the germline V gene, CDR1 is MDHEN and CDR2 is SYDVKM. The CDR3 bases are TGTGCCAGCACCCCGGGACAGGTCTATGGCTACACCTTC. Translating gives CASTPGQVYGYTF.

The V call is TRBV24-1, the J call TRBJ2-5, with D maybe TRBD2 (6 bases). Germline CDR1 KGHDR, CDR2 SFDVKD. The CDR3 runs to 12 residues. V dropped 9 bases and J dropped 5 bases, with 12 bases sitting between them. Here the CDR3 DNA reads TGTGCCACCGGGACTCACTCGGAGACCCAGTACTTC. Translated, it gives CATGTHSETQYF.

This chain joins TRBV18 and TRBJ1-2; 9 bases line up with TRBD1. CDR3 size: 15 residues. Trimming took 3 bases from V and 3 from J; bases not matched to a gene: 5. The germline V gene has CDR1 KGHSH and CDR2 LQKENI. CDR3 residues: CASSPPGQGDYGYTF. The CDR3 DNA reads TGTGCCAGCTCACCCCCGGGACAGGGAGACTATGGCTACACCTTC.

The V call is TRBV5-1, the J call TRBJ1-2; perhaps TRBD1 as D (6 bases). The CDR3 contains 14 residues. Trimming pared 4 bases from V and 4 bases from J, leaving 14 bases between. Germline loops: CDR1 SGHRS, CDR2 YFSETQ. The CDR3 DNA reads as TGCGCCAGCAGCGCAAACCAAGGGGGCTATGGCTACACCTTC. Its translation: CASSANQGGYGYTF. The complete variable domain, with remaining parts taken from reference TRBV5-1 and TRBJ1-2, reads KAGVTQTPRYLIKTRGQQVTLSCSPISGHRSVSWYQQTPGQGLQFLFEYFSETQRNKGNFPGRFSGRQFSNSRSEMNVSTLELGDSALYLCASSANQGGYGYTFGSGTRLTVV.

V and J are TRBV7-9 and TRBJ1-6; 7 bases are a match to TRBD1. V shed 1 base and J 9 bases; nucleotides not matched to a gene: 9. Germline CDR1 is SEHNR and CDR2 is FQNEAQ (reference sequence). The CDR3 is made up of 16 amino acids. In nucleotides, the CDR3 is TGTGCCAGCAGCTTAGGGGCGACAGGGAACGTTTCACCCCTCCACTTT. This gives the protein CASSLGATGNVSPLHF.

This chain joins TRBV2 and TRBJ1-1; D is unclear. This CDR3 has 16 residues. With 0 bases removed from V and 1 base from J, the gap between germline ends came to 12 bases. From germline, CDR1 is SNHLY and CDR2 FYNNEI. DNA for the CDR3: TGTGCCAGCAGTGAAGCTCGGCCACAGTCGAACACTGAAGCTTTCTTT. This translates into CASSEARPQSNTEAFF. The full variable domain, in which reference TRBV2 and TRBJ1-1 provide the parts outside the CDR3, is EPEVTQTPSHQVTQMGQEVILRCVPISNHLYFYWYRQILGQKVEFLVSFYNNEISEKSEIFDDQFSVERPDGSNFTLKIRSTKLEDSAMYFCASSEARPQSNTEAFFGQGTRLTVV.

This chain links TRBV30 with TRBJ1-2; D might be TRBD1 (6 bases). The CDR3 loop spans 13 amino acids. Germline lookup yields CDR1 GTSNPN and CDR2 SVGIG (reference sequence). V lost 0 bases and J 7 bases, leaving 12 bases between the germline ends. The CDR3 here is CAWSVLQGSGYTF. Written as DNA, the CDR3 is TGTGCCTGGAGTGTACTCCAGGGGTCTGGCTACACCTTC.

The chain couples TRBV5-6 to TRBJ2-7; tentative D call: TRBD1 (6 bases). The CDR3 extends over 14 amino acids. Germline CDR1 and CDR2: SGHDT and YYEEEE. V lost 4 bases, J lost 0 bases, and 11 bases lay in between. The CDR3 loop reads CASSPTGRSYEQYF. For the CDR3, the DNA is TGTGCCAGCAGCCCGACAGGACGCTCCTACGAGCAGTACTTC. The full variable domain, its missing parts supplied by reference TRBV5-6 and TRBJ2-7, is DAGVTQSPTHLIKTRGQQVTLRCSPKSGHDTVSWYQQALGQGPQFIFQYYEEEERQRGNFPDRFSGHQFPNYSSELNVNALLLGDSALYLCASSPTGRSYEQYFGPGTRLTVT.

This chain joins TRBV4-1 and TRBJ1-5; no clear D gene. Between the trimmed V and J ends, which lost 4 bases and 6 bases, there was a span of 25 bases. The CDR3 is 18 amino acids. Per the germline V gene, CDR1 is MGHRA and CDR2 is YSYEKL. The CDR3 here is CASSPNPTARRVGQPQHF. In DNA, the CDR3 is TGCGCCAGCAGCCCAAACCCGACTGCCAGGAGGGTTGGTCAGCCCCAGCATTTT.

This clone has only a few counts. V and J are TRBV11-1 and TRBJ2-7, with D perhaps matching TRBD1 (5 bases). This CDR3 has 15 residues. Trimming pared 1 base from V and 0 bases from J, leaving 10 bases between. From germline, CDR1 is SGHAT and CDR2 FQDESV (reference sequence). The CDR3 DNA sequence: TGTGCCAGCAGCTTAGGGGCAGGGATCTCCTACGAGCAGTACTTC. Its protein product is CASSLGAGISYEQYF.

This rearrangement joins TRBV21-1 to TRBJ1-2; the table's D call, TRBD1, was not checked against the DNA. TRBV21-1 is deemed a pseudogene. CDR3 length equals 17 residues. DNA of the CDR3: TGTGCCAGCAGCAAATCCCTCCGGGTCTCCAGGGTAGGCGGCTACACCTTC. Encoded protein: CASSKSLRVSRVGGYTF.

The chain joins TRBV9 to TRBJ1-1, with 8 bases aligning to TRBD1. The junction had 2 bases not matched to a gene; V was cut back by 0 bases and J by 1 base. Germline assignment: CDR1 SGDLS and CDR2 YYNGEE. This CDR3 has 15 amino acids. CDR3 nucleotide sequence: TGTGCCAGCAGCGTAGTTGGGACAGGGAACACTGAAGCTTTCTTT. Protein: CASSVVGTGNTEAFF.

The rearrangement uses TRBV7-3 and TRBJ2-2, with TRBD2 matching over 7 bases. Germline V gene lookup returns CDR1 SGHTA and CDR2 FQGTGA. The CDR3 has 15 residues. Trimming cost V 2 bases and J 6 bases; bases outside gene matches: 6. Written as DNA, the CDR3 is TGTGCCAGCAGCTTAGCTAGCGGCGGCCCCGGGGAGCTGTTTTTT. It translates to CASSLASGGPGELFF.

The table lists this clone with a few counts. The genes are TRBV2 and TRBJ1-1; TRBD1 matches 10 bases. The germline V gene encodes CDR1 SNHLY and CDR2 FYNNEI. CDR3 length: 14 residues. Trimming removed 7 bases from V and 7 bases from J; junction bases left unmatched: 9. As DNA, the CDR3 is TGTGCCAGCACCGGGACAGGGGCCGCTAGTGAAGCTTTCTTT. This translates into CASTGTGAASEAFF.

CDR3: CASSSIGGPYEQYF. CDR3 nucleotide sequence: TGTGCCAGTAGTTCAATCGGAGGCCCCTACGAGCAGTACTTC. V is TRBV19 and J is TRBJ2-7, with D maybe TRBD2 (5 bases). This CDR3 has 14 residues. The germline gives CDR1 LNHDA, CDR2 SQIVND (reference sequence). V shed 5 bases and J shed 2 bases, with 13 bases lying between them.

The chain has TRBV25-1 and TRBJ1-4; possible D gene TRBD1, 5 bases. Per germline, CDR1 MGHDK and CDR2 SYGVNS. Trimming removed 6 bases from V and 7 bases from J, with 12 bases in between. This CDR3 spans 13 amino acids. The CDR3 loop is CASSPWQGEKLFF. CDR3 in DNA: TGTGCCAGCAGCCCGTGGCAGGGTGAAAAACTGTTTTTT.

The CDR3 nucleotides are TGTGCCAGCAGCTCGATGAGGGATTATACGCAGTATTTT. Translated: CASSSMRDYTQYF. V gene TRBV5-4 combines with J gene TRBJ2-3, with D perhaps matching TRBD2 (5 bases). The CDR3 extends over 13 amino acids. The germline V and J ends were trimmed by 3 bases and 7 bases, with 12 bases remaining between them. Germline V gene data show CDR1 as SGHNT and CDR2 as YYREEE (reference sequence).

The rearrangement joins TRBV5-1 to TRBJ1-3; 7 bases match TRBD1. Germline CDR1 reads SGHRS; CDR2 reads YFSETQ. The CDR3 totals 16 residues. V trimming: 2 bases; J trimming: 1 base; junction bases outside the gene matches: 6. This CDR3 reads CASSLTGTVSGNTIYF. Written as DNA, the CDR3 is TGCGCCAGCAGCTTAACCGGGACAGTGTCTGGAAACACCATATATTTT.

The V and J genes are TRBV27 and TRBJ2-1; no firm D call. The germline V and J ends were trimmed by 2 bases and 3 bases, with 8 bases remaining between them. CDR1 MNHEY and CDR2 SMNVEV come from the germline V gene (reference sequence). This CDR3 has 14 residues. CDR3 sequence reads: CASSLPNSYNEQFF. CDR3 sequence (DNA): TGTGCCAGCAGTTTACCTAACAGCTACAATGAGCAGTTCTTC.

This clone was counted a few times. The rearrangement joins TRBV3-1 (or the pseudogene TRBV3-2) to TRBJ1-3; the D is unclear. The CDR3 contains 16 residues. Germline V lookup: CDR1 LGHDT, CDR2 YNNKEL (reference sequence). Trimming cost V 0 bases and J 0 bases, with 9 bases left between them. CDR3 in DNA: TGTGCCAGCAGCCAAGAGGTGGCGGTCTCTGGAAACACCATATATTTT. Translated, it gives CASSQEVAVSGNTIYF.